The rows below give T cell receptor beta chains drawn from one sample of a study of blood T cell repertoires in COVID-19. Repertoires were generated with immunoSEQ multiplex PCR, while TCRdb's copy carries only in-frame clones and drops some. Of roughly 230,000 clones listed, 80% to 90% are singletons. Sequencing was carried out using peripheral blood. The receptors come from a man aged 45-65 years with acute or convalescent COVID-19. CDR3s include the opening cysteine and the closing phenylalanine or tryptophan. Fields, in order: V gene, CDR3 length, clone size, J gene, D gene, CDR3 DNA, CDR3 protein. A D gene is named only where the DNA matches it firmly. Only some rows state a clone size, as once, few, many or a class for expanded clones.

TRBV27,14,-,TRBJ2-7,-,TGTGCCAGCAGGCCTCTGGGCGGGAAATACGAGCAGTACTTC,CASRPLGGKYEQYF
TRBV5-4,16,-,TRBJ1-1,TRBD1,TGTGCCAGCAGCTTGGGCAGGGGGCATGAGGACACTGAAGCTTTCTTT,CASSLGRGHEDTEAFF
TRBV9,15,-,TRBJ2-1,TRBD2,TGTGCCAGCAGCCCTAGCGGGGGATCCTACAATGAGCAGTTCTTC,CASSPSGGSYNEQFF
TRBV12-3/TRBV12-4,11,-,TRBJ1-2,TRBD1,TGTGCCAGCAGCCAGGACAGGGAACCCTTCTTC,CASSQDREPFF
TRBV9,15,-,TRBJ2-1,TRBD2,TGTGCCAGCAGCGTAGGAGGCGGGAGAGGGAATGAGCAGTTCTTC,CASSVGGGRGNEQFF
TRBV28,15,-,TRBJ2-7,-,TGTGCCAGCAGTTCCCAAAGGCGGCGGGCCTACGAGCAGTACTTC,CASSSQRRRAYEQYF
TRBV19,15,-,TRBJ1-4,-,TGTGCCAGTAGTACGCCATCAACCGGGGTGGAAAAACTGTTTTTT,CASSTPSTGVEKLFF
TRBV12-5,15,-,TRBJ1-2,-,TGTGCTAGTGGTAGTGGATGGCAGGCTAACTATGGCTACACCTTC,CASGSGWQANYGYTF
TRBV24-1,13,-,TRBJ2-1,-,TGTGCCACCTCCAGTGGCGCGGGGATTGAGCAGTTCTTC,CATSSGAGIEQFF
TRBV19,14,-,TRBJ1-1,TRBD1,TGTGCCAGTAGTTTAGGACAGGGAAACACTGAAGCTTTCTTT,CASSLGQGNTEAFF
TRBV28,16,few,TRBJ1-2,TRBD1,TGTGCCAGTCACCTCGGACAGGGGCGAGCTAACTATGGCTACACCTTC,CASHLGQGRANYGYTF
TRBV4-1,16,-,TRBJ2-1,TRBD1,TGCGCCAGCAGCCAAGGGTTTCGGACAGGGGTTGATGAGCAGTTCTTC,CASSQGFRTGVDEQFF
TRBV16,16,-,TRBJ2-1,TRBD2,TGTGCCAGCAGCCAATGGGGGGGGAGAATGAAGGATGAGCAGTTCTTC,CASSQWGGRMKDEQFF
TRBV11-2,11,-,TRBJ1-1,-,TGTGCCAGCAGCTTATTCAGAGGAGCTTTCTTT,CASSLFRGAFF
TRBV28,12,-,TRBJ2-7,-,TGTGCCAGCAACTTTCCTCCCGACGAGCAGTACTTC,CASNFPPDEQYF
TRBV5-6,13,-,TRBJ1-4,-,TGTGCCAGCAGCTTGCGTGTTAATGAAAAACTGTTTTTT,CASSLRVNEKLFF
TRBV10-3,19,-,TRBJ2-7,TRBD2,TGTGCCATCAGTGAGCCGAAGCTAGCGGGAGGGCCCAGTTCCTACGAGCAGTACTTC,CAISEPKLAGGPSSYEQYF
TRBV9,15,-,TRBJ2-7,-,TGTGCCAGCAGCCAAGCAGGGAAAGGCCGCTACGAGCAGTACTTC,CASSQAGKGRYEQYF
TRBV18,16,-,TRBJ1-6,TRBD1,TGTGCCAGCTCACCAGCAAGGACAGGGGGTAATTCACCCCTCCACTTT,CASSPARTGGNSPLHF
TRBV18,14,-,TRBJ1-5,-,TGTGCCAGCTGGCAGGGCAGGGTTGGCCAGCCCCAGCATTTT,CASWQGRVGQPQHF
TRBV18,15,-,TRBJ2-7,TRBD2,TGTGCCAGCTCACCAGTAGCGGGAGCCGTCTACGAGCAGTACTTC,CASSPVAGAVYEQYF
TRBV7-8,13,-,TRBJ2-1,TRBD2,TGTGCCAGCAGCTCGACGACTAGCGGTTTTCAGTTCTTC,CASSSTTSGFQFF
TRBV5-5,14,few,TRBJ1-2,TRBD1,TGTGCCAGCAGCCTGGAGTGGGCAGGGGGAGGCTACACCTTC,CASSLEWAGGGYTF
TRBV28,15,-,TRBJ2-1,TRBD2,TGTGCCAGCAGTAAAGGGCGGGAGGGCCTCAATGAGCAGTTCTTC,CASSKGREGLNEQFF
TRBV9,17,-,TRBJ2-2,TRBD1,TGTGCCAGCAGCCCCTGGCGGACAGGGGCAAACACCGGGGAGCTGTTTTTT,CASSPWRTGANTGELFF
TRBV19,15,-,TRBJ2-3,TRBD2,TGTGCCAGTAGTATACTAGCGGGGCACACAGATACGCAGTATTTT,CASSILAGHTDTQYF
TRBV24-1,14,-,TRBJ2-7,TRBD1,TGTGCCACCAGTGATGCGACAGGGTCCTACGAGCAGTACTTC,CATSDATGSYEQYF
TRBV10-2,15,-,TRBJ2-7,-,TGCGCCAGCAGCGACCTAGCGCGCCGGTGGAACGAGCAGTACTTC,CASSDLARRWNEQYF
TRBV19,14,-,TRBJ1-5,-,TGTGCCAGTAGTATAGTACGGGGGAATCAGCCCCAGCATTTT,CASSIVRGNQPQHF
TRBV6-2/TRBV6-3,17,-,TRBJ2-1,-,TGTGCCAGCAGCCGCCCCTTAGTGTTTATCTCCTACAATGAGCAGTTCTTC,CASSRPLVFISYNEQFF
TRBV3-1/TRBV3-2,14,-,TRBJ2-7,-,TGTGCCAGCAGCAACAGGGTCAGCTCCTACGAGCAGTACTTC,CASSNRVSSYEQYF
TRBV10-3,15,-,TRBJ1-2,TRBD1,TGTGCCATCAGCTCACAGGGGAACGTAGACTATGGCTACACCTTC,CAISSQGNVDYGYTF
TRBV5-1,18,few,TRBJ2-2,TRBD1,TGCGCCAGCAGCAAAACAGGGGTTGCCCTCGCGAACACCGGGGAGCTGTTTTTT,CASSKTGVALANTGELFF
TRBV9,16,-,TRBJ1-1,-,TGTGCCAGCAGCGTAGGTGTGGCAAGGACTAACACTGAAGCTTTCTTT,CASSVGVARTNTEAFF
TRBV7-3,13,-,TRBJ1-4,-,TGTGCCAGCAGCTTATGGGCCGGTAATCATCTGTTTTTT,CASSLWAGNHLFF
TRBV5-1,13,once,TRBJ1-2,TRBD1,TGCGCCAGCAGGGAGGGGGCAGGCTATGGCTACACCTTC,CASREGAGYGYTF
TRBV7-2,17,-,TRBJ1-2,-,TGTGCCAGCAGCTTAGGTGGGCTTGGCAGTCTTAACTATGGCTACACCTTC,CASSLGGLGSLNYGYTF
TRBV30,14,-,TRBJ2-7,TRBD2,TGTGCCTGGGGGACCGGGACTATCTTCTACGAGCAGTACTTC,CAWGTGTIFYEQYF
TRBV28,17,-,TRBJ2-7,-,TGTGCCAGCAGTTCACCCTTTGAGGCTATAAGCTCCTACGAGCAGTACTTC,CASSSPFEAISSYEQYF
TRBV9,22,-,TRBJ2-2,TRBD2,TGTGCCAGCAGCGCCCCCAGGGATCCGGGACTAGAGTTCTATTCGAACACCGGGGAGCTGTTTTTT,CASSAPRDPGLEFYSNTGELFF
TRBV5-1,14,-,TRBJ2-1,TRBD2,TGCGCCAGCAGCTTGGCCCAAGCGGGGGATGAGCAGTTCTTC,CASSLAQAGDEQFF
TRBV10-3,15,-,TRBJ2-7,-,TGTGCCATCAGTGCCTCATCCGGGATGCCCTACGAGCAGTACTTC,CAISASSGMPYEQYF
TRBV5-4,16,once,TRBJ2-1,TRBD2,TGTGCCAGCAGCTTGCCTCCGGCTAGCGGGGTCAATGAGCAGTTCTTC,CASSLPPASGVNEQFF
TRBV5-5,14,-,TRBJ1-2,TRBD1,TGTGCCAGCAGCTTCCGGGAGGGGGCGCGCGGCTACACCTTC,CASSFREGARGYTF
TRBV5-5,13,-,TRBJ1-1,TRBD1,TGTGCCAGCAGCCGACAGGGCAGCACTGAAGCTTTCTTT,CASSRQGSTEAFF
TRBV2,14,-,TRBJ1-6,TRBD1,TGTGCCAGCAGACCGGACAGGGACCATTCACCCCTCCACTTT,CASRPDRDHSPLHF
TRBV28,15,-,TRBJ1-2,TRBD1,TGTGCCAGCAGTTTTCCGCAGGGGGCGGACTATGGCTACACCTTC,CASSFPQGADYGYTF
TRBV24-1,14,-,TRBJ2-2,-,TGTGCCACCAGTGATCTCTTGGGAGGCGGGGAGCTGTTTTTT,CATSDLLGGGELFF
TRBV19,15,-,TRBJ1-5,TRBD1,TGTGCCAGTAGCACGATCGGGACAGGAGGTCAGCCCCAGCATTTT,CASSTIGTGGQPQHF
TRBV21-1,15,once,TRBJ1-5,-,TGTGCCACCAACAGGGTGCAAAATAGCAATCAGCCCCAGCATTTT,CATNRVQNSNQPQHF
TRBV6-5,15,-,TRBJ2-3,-,TGTGCCAGCAGTAACCGGGACTCTAGCACAGATACGCAGTATTTT,CASSNRDSSTDTQYF
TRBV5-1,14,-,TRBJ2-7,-,TGCGCCAGCAGACCCTCGGGATCTCTCTACGAGCAGTACTTC,CASRPSGSLYEQYF